The TCR beta chain under discussion was sequenced for a study of T cell responses to AZD1222 COVID-19 vaccine. V shed 2 bases, J shed 11 bases, and the junction held 7 bases outside the gene matches. CDR1 and CDR2 (germline): MNHNS, SASEGT. The CDR3 totals 15 residues. The assay was immunoSEQ multiplex PCR, and TCRdb's table has in-frame clones only and misses some. The sample has nearly 110,000 clones, 80% to 95% seen once; the top ten hold about 9.1%. V is TRBV6-1 and J is TRBJ2-1; 12 bases align to TRBD2. Specimen: peripheral blood, collected 28 days after the second AZD1222 dose. This clonotype was sampled from an adult who received the AZD1222 COVID-19 vaccine. In nucleotides, the CDR3 is TGTGCCAGCAGTGAACCCGGACTAGCGGGGTTGAAGCAGTTCTTC. Encoded protein: CASSEPGLAGLKQFF.